The 17 T cell receptor beta chains below all came from one sample that was sequenced in a study of blood T cell repertoires in COVID-19. Data came from immunoSEQ multiplex PCR; TCRdb stores just in-frame clones and leaves some out. The table has some 200,000 clones, roughly 80% seen once. Source material: peripheral blood. The receptors originated from an elderly woman with acute or convalescent COVID-19.

The CDR3 region is CASSVVGTTGADTQYF. CDR3 nucleotides: TGTGCCAGCAGCGTAGTAGGCACCACGGGGGCAGATACGCAGTATTTT. V usage is TRBV9 and J usage is TRBJ2-3; TRBD2 is a possible D gene (6 bases). CDR3 size: 16 residues. Germline CDR1 is SGDLS and CDR2 is YYNGEE. The V and J ends lost 0 bases and 4 bases respectively, with 15 bases between them.

This chain uses TRBV27 with TRBJ2-3, with D hard to call. CDR1 MNHEY and CDR2 SMNVEV come from the germline V gene (reference sequence). The CDR3 spans 13 residues. V was shortened by 3 bases and J by 6 bases, with 10 bases between the two germline ends. CDR3 residues: CASSLILRDTQYF. The CDR3, as DNA: TGTGCCAGCAGTTTGATACTGAGGGATACGCAGTATTTT.

V is TRBV4-1 and J is TRBJ1-1, with D possibly being TRBD1 (5 bases). The CDR3 spans 15 residues. CDR1 and CDR2 from the germline V gene are MGHRA and YSYEKL. Trimming cost V 6 bases and J 0 bases, with 14 bases left between them. CDR3 DNA: TGCGCCAGCAGTTGGGGGAGGGGCGTGAACACTGAAGCTTTCTTT. Amino acids: CASSWGRGVNTEAFF.

The rearrangement links TRBV11-2 to TRBJ1-4; 7 bases fit TRBD1. Looked up from germline, CDR1 is SGHAT and CDR2 is FQNNGV. V gave up 2 bases and J gave up 2 bases; unmatched junction bases: 2. CDR3 size: 15 residues. The CDR3 loop is CASSLRGPTNEKLFF. DNA for the CDR3: TGTGCCAGCAGCTTAAGGGGGCCTACTAATGAAAAACTGTTTTTT.

The V and J genes are TRBV19 and TRBJ1-2; D perhaps matches TRBD1 (6 bases). Trimming pared 8 bases from V and 5 bases from J, leaving 12 bases between. CDR3 length equals 12 residues. CDR1 is LNHDA, CDR2 SQIVND, per germline (reference sequence). CDR3 bases: TGTGCCAGTGGACGAACAGGGTATGGCTACACCTTC. Amino acids: CASGRTGYGYTF.

V gene TRBV5-6 combines with J gene TRBJ2-7; TRBD2 is a possible D gene (6 bases). Deletions cut 3 bases from V and 2 bases from J, with 12 bases between. The CDR3 runs 14 residues. Per the germline V gene, CDR1 is SGHDT and CDR2 is YYEEEE. The CDR3 sequence is CASSYRWGAYEQYF. CDR3 nucleotide sequence: TGTGCCAGCAGCTATCGGTGGGGGGCCTACGAGCAGTACTTC.

V and J are TRBV9 and TRBJ2-5, with D possibly matching TRBD1 (5 bases). CDR1 is SGDLS, CDR2 YYNGEE, per germline. V lost 4 bases to trimming and J lost 4 bases, with 14 bases between them. This CDR3 spans 14 amino acids. CDR3 sequence reads: CASSRRDTPETQYF. CDR3 in DNA: TGTGCCAGCAGCCGCAGGGATACACCAGAGACCCAGTACTTC.

The chain couples TRBV30 to TRBJ1-3; a weak D match, TRBD1 (5 bases). V lost 5 bases and J lost 2, with 7 bases in between. CDR3 length: 12 amino acids. CDR1 and CDR2 (germline): GTSNPN, SVGIG (reference sequence). This CDR3 is CAWQGAGNTIYF. The CDR3 coding sequence is TGTGCCTGGCAGGGTGCTGGAAACACCATATATTTT. The whole variable domain, remainder taken from reference TRBV30 and TRBJ1-3, is SQTIHQWPATLVQPVGSPLSLECTVEGTSNPNLYWYRQAAGRGLQLLFYSVGIGQISSEVPQNLSASRPQDRQFILSSKKLLLSDSGFYLCAWQGAGNTIYFGEGSWLTVV.

The chain has TRBV4-3 and TRBJ2-7; 8 bases are a match to TRBD2. CDR1 and CDR2 (germline): LGHNA, YSLEER. With 0 bases clipped from V and 1 base from J, the junction kept 5 bases outside the gene matches. CDR3 length equals 16 residues. The CDR3 DNA follows: TGCGCCAGCAGCCAAGATCCGGGGGGGCTATCCTACGAGCAGTACTTC. Protein product: CASSQDPGGLSYEQYF.

This sequence joins TRBV11-2 and TRBJ2-1; 12 bases match TRBD2. CDR3 length: 16 residues. The V and J ends lost 5 bases and 8 bases, in that order; junction bases with no gene match: 10. Per germline, CDR1 SGHAT and CDR2 FQNNGV. CDR3 nucleotides: TGTGCCAGCAGCGCCGGACTAGCGGGAATTTTCCATGAGCAGTTCTTC. Amino acids: CASSAGLAGIFHEQFF.

This clone appeared a single time. The V call is TRBV19, the J call TRBJ1-5; D may be TRBD1 (5 bases). This CDR3 contains 17 residues. Germline lookup yields CDR1 LNHDA and CDR2 SQIVND (reference sequence). V was cut by 6 bases and J by 5 bases, with 23 bases left in between. For the CDR3, the DNA is TGTGCCAGTAGACTGACGGGGGGTCCGGGGGAGGATCAGCCCCAGCATTTT. It specifies CASRLTGGPGEDQPQHF.

V and J are TRBV27 and TRBJ2-3, with no clear D. CDR1 MNHEY and CDR2 SMNVEV come from the germline V gene (reference sequence). This CDR3 contains 14 residues. V gave up 3 bases and J gave up 4 bases, with 11 bases separating them. The CDR3 nucleotides read TGTGCCAGCAGTTTGCTAGGTTTGGCAGATACGCAGTATTTT. Protein sequence: CASSLLGLADTQYF.

The genes are TRBV11-2 and TRBJ2-1; 12 bases agree with TRBD2. The CDR3 loop spans 17 amino acids. V shed 5 bases and J 4 bases; nucleotides not matched to a gene: 9. Per the germline V gene, CDR1 is SGHAT and CDR2 is FQNNGV. CDR3 bases: TGTGCCAGCAGCCGGACTAGCGGGGAGGGGTTATACAATGAGCAGTTCTTC. Translating gives CASSRTSGEGLYNEQFF.

V is TRBV7-2 and J is TRBJ1-6; the D is unclear. Looked up from germline, CDR1 is SGHTA and CDR2 is FQGNSA. The CDR3 is 17 amino acids. V shed 5 bases and J shed 0 bases, with 14 bases lying between them. CDR3 coding DNA: TGTGCCAGCAGCCTCTTTTTGGGGAGCTCCTATAATTCACCCCTCCACTTT. Residues: CASSLFLGSSYNSPLHF.

This clone was counted a single time. The rearrangement joins TRBV14 to TRBJ2-5, with a weak D call TRBD1 (6 bases). The V end was cut by 1 base, the J end by 5 bases, with 11 bases between. Germline V lookup: CDR1 SGHDN, CDR2 FVKESK. The CDR3 has 14 residues. In DNA, the CDR3 is TGTGCCAGCAGCCAAGTACAGGGCTGGGAGACCCAGTACTTC. Residues: CASSQVQGWETQYF.

V is TRBV19 and J is TRBJ1-1; unclear D gene. In germline, CDR1 is LNHDA, CDR2 SQIVND (reference sequence). Trimming shortened V by 7 bases and J by 3 bases, and 18 bases separated the two germline ends. There are 15 residues in the CDR3. The CDR3 region has the DNA TGTGCCAGTAAGGAGGGTAAGATTCGATACACTGAAGCTTTCTTT. It encodes CASKEGKIRYTEAFF.

This chain connects TRBV6-2 or TRBV6-3 to TRBJ1-1; 9 bases line up with TRBD1. Germline CDR1 and CDR2: MNHEY and SVGEGT. With 6 bases clipped from V and 4 bases from J, the junction kept 12 bases outside the gene matches. The CDR3 length is 16 residues. The CDR3 DNA follows: TGTGCCAGCAGCCGACCCCCGGGACAGGGCGGCACTGAAGCTTTCTTT. Translating it yields CASSRPPGQGGTEAFF.